Detailed here is one T cell receptor beta chain. Its target is not known. Time point indicated: baseline pretreatment blood. Treatment given: 15 Gy SBRT to primary tumor, nephrectomy 4 weeks later. Radiation-treated patients gave blood at baseline, week 2 and week 4. The sample comes from a study of radiation and T cells in renal cell carcinoma. Study overall: Nephrectomy followed 15 Gy stereotactic body radiation by 4 weeks. Study-wide results and limits: From baseline, blood top tumor clonotypes peaked at 2 weeks post-radiation.

Some clones are missing from TCRdb's copy, which holds only in-frame ones; the method was immunoSEQ multiplex PCR. The table includes 90,000 to 100,000 clones, 86% detected once. CDR3 size: 15 residues. Trimming shortened V by 4 bases and J by 6 bases, and 17 bases separated the two germline ends. Germline V gene sequence: CDR1 SGHRS, CDR2 YFSETQ. The sequence came from a man over 45 with renal cell carcinoma. The chain employs TRBV5-1 and TRBJ2-1; D perhaps matches TRBD1 (6 bases). Specimen: blood, collected from a patient whose treatment included radiotherapy and nephrectomy. CDR3 in DNA: TGCGCCAGCAGCGAAGGAACAGGGTTGGTCAATGAGCAGTTCTTC. Translated, it gives CASSEGTGLVNEQFF.